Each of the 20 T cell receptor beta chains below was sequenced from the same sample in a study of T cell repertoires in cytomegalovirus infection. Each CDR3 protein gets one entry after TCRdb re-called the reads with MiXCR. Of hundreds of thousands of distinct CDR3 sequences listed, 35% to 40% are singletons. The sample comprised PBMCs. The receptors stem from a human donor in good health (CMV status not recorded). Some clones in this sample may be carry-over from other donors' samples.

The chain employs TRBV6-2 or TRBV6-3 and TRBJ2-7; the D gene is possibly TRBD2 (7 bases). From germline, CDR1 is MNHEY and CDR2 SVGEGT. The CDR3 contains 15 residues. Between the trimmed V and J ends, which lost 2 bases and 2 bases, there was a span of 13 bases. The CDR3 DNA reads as TGTGCCAGCAGTTACCGGGGAGGGGGGGCCTACGAGCAGTACTTC. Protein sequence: CASSYRGGGAYEQYF.

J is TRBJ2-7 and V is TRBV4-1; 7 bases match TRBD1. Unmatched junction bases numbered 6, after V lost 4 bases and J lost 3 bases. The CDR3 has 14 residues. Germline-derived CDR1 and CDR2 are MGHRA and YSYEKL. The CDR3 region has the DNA TGCGCCAGCAGCCGCGACAGGGCCAACTACGAGCAGTACTTC. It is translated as CASSRDRANYEQYF.

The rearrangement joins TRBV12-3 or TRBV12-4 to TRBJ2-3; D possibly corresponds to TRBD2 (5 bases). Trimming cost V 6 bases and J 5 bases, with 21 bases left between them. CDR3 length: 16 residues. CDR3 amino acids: CASRPDNTLGGDTQYF. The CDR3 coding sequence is TGTGCCAGCAGGCCCGACAATACACTAGGAGGAGATACGCAGTATTTT.

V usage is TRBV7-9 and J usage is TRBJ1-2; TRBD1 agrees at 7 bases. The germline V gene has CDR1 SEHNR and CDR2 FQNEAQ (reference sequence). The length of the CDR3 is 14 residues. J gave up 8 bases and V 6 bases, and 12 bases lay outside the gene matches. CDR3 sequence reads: CASRSDRAVQGYTF. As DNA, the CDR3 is TGTGCCAGCAGGAGCGACAGGGCTGTCCAGGGCTACACCTTC. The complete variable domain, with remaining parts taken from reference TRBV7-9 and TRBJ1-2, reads DTGVSQNPRHKITKRGQNVTFRCDPISEHNRLYWYRQTLGQGPEFLTYFQNEAQLEKSRLLSDRFSAERPKGSFSTLEIQRTEQGDSAMYLCASRSDRAVQGYTFGSGTRLTVV.

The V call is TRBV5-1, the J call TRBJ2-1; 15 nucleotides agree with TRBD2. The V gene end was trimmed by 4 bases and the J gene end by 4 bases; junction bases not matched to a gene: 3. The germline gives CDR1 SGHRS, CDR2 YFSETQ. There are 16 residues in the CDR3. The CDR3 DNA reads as TGCGCCAGCAGCGGGACTAGCGGGGGGATTTACAATGAGCAGTTCTTC. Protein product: CASSGTSGGIYNEQFF. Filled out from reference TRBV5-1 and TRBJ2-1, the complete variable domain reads KAGVTQTPRYLIKTRGQQVTLSCSPISGHRSVSWYQQTPGQGLQFLFEYFSETQRNKGNFPGRFSGRQFSNSRSEMNVSTLELGDSALYLCASSGTSGGIYNEQFFGPGTRLTVL.

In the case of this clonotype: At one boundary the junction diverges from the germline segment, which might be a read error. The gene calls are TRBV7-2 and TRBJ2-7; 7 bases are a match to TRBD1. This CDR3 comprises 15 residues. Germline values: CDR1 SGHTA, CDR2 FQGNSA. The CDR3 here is CASSPTDRPNYEQCF. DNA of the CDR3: TGTGCCAGCAGCCCAACGGACAGGCCCAACTACGAGCAGTGCTTC.

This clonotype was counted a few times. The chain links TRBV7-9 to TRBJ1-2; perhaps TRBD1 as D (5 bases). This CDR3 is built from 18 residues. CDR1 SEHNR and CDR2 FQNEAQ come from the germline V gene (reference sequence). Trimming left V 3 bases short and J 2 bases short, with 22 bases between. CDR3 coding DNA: TGTGCCAGCAGCTTGGTCATCGGCTCGCAGGGAACCAACTATGGCTACACCTTC. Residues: CASSLVIGSQGTNYGYTF.

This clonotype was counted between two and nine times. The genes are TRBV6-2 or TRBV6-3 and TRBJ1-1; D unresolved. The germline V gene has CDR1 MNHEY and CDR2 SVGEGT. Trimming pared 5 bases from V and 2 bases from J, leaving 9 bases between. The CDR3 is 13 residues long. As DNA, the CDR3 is TGTGCCAGCAGTCCCATCGTTAACACTGAAGCTTTCTTT. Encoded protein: CASSPIVNTEAFF.

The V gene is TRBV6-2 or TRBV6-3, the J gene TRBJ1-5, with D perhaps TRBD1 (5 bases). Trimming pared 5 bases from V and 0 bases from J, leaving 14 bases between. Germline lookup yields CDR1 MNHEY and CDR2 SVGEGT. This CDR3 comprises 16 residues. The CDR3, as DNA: TGTGCCAGCAGTCCAGTACAGGAGTATAGCAATCAGCCCCAGCATTTT. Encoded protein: CASSPVQEYSNQPQHF.

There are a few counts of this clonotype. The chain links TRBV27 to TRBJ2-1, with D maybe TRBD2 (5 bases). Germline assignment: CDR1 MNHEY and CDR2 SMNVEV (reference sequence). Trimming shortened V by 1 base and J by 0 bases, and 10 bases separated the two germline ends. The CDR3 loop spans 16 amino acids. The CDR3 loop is CASSLYAGPSYNEQFF. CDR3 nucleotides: TGTGCCAGCAGTTTATACGCGGGTCCCTCCTACAATGAGCAGTTCTTC.

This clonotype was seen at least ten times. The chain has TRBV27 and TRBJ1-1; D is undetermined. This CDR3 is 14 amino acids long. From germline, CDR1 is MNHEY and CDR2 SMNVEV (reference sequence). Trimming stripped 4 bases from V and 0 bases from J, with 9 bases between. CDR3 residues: CASSSHFLNTEAFF. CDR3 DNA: TGTGCCAGCAGTTCCCATTTCTTGAACACTGAAGCTTTCTTT.

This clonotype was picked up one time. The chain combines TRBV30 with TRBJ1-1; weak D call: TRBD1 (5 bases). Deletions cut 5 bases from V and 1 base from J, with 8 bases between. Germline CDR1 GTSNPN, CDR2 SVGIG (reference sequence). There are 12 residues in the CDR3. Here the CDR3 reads CAWGHPNTEAFF. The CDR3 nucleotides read TGTGCCTGGGGACACCCGAACACTGAAGCTTTCTTT.

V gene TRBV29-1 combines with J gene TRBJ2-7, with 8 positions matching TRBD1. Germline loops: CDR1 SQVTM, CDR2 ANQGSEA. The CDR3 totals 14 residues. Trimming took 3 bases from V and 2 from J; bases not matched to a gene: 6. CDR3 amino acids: CSVEPGQAPYEQYF. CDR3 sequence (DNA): TGCAGCGTTGAGCCGGGACAGGCCCCCTACGAGCAGTACTTC.

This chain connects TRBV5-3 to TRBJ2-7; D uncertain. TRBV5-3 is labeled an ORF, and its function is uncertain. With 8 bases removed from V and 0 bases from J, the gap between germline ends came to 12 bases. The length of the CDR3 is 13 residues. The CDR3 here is CASGNKFSYEQYF. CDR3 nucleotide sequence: TGTGCCAGCGGCAACAAGTTCTCCTACGAGCAGTACTTC.

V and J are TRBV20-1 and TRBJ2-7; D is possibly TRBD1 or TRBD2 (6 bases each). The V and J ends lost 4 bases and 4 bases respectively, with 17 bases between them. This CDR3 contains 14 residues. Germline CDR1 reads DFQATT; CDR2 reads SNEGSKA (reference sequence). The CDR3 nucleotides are TGCAGTGCTATTATCAAAACAGGGACTTACGAGCAGTACTTC. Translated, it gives CSAIIKTGTYEQYF.

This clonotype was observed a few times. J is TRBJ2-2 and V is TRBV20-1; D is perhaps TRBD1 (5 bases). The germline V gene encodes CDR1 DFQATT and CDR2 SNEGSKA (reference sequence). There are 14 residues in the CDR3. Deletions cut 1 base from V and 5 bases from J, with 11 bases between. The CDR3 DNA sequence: TGCAGTGCTAGAGGTCAGGGAAGAACCGGGGAGCTGTTTTTT. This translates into CSARGQGRTGELFF.

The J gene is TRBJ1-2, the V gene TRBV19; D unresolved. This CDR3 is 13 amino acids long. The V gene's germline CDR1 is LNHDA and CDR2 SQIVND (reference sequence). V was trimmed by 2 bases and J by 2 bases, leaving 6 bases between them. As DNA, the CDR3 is TGTGCCAGTAGTATAACAACCAACTATGGCTACACCTTC. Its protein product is CASSITTNYGYTF. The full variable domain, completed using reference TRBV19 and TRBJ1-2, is DGGITQSPKYLFRKEGQNVTLSCEQNLNHDAMYWYRQDPGQGLRLIYYSQIVNDFQKGDIAEGYSVSREKKESFPLTVTSAQKNPTAFYLCASSITTNYGYTFGSGTRLTVV.

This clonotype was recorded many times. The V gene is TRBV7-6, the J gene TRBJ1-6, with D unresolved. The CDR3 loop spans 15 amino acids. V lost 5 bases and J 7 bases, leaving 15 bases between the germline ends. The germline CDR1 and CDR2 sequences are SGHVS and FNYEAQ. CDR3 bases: TGTGCCAGCAGCAAAGCCTTGGGTTTCAATTCACCCCTCCACTTT. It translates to CASSKALGFNSPLHF. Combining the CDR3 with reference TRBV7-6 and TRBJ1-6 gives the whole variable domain GAGVSQSPRYKVTKRGQDVALRCDPISGHVSLYWYRQALGQGPEFLTYFNYEAQQDKSGLPNDRFSAERPEGSISTLTIQRTEQRDSAMYRCASSKALGFNSPLHFGNGTRLTVT.

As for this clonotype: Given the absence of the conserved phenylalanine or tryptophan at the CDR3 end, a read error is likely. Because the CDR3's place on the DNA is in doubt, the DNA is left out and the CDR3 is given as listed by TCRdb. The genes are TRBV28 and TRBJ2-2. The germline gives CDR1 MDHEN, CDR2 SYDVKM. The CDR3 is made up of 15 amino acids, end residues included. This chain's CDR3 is CASSVNAVNTGEMFL.

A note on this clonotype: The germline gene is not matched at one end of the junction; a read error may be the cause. The chain's CDR3 is CASSRKFSGSGVGEMFF. In DNA form, the CDR3 reads TGTGCCAGTAGTAGAAAATTCAGCGGGAGTGGGGTCGGGGAGATGTTTTTT. J is TRBJ2-2 and V is TRBV19; 8 nucleotides line up with TRBD2. The CDR3 has 17 residues. Per the germline V gene, CDR1 is LNHDA and CDR2 is SQIVND (reference sequence).